Following are 11 T cell receptor beta chains from one sample sequenced in a study of blood T cell repertoires in COVID-19. Clones were sequenced by immunoSEQ multiplex PCR, and TCRdb holds only the in-frame ones, with some missing. Seen here are over 150,000 clones, about 86% observed once, and the top ten hold 10%. Sequenced sample: peripheral blood. These receptors all stem from a woman in her 70s with COVID-19, enrolled during active disease.

The gene calls are TRBV7-6 and TRBJ2-7, with TRBD1 matching over 8 bases. Germline lookup yields CDR1 SGHVS and CDR2 FNYEAQ. J lost 0 bases, V lost 5 bases, and 6 bases had no gene match. The CDR3 runs 15 residues. The CDR3 here is CASSRRTGNSYEQYF. The CDR3 DNA sequence: TGTGCCAGCAGCCGAAGGACAGGGAACTCCTACGAGCAGTACTTC.

This chain links TRBV30 with TRBJ1-2; D call uncertain. Germline-derived CDR1 and CDR2 are GTSNPN and SVGIG (reference sequence). Trimming took 2 bases from V and 7 from J, leaving 14 bases between them. The CDR3 is 13 residues long. The CDR3 loop reads CAWSRRGSGGYTF. In DNA form, the CDR3 reads TGTGCCTGGAGTAGGCGGGGATCGGGTGGCTACACCTTC.

The genes are TRBV27 and TRBJ2-7; TRBD1 aligns across 10 bases. J lost 0 bases, V lost 6 bases, and 2 bases had no gene match. The germline CDR1 and CDR2 sequences are MNHEY and SMNVEV (reference sequence). CDR3 length: 14 amino acids. The CDR3 nucleotides are TGTGCCAGCAGACGGGACAGGGGCTCCTACGAGCAGTACTTC. Translating gives CASRRDRGSYEQYF.

The V and J genes are TRBV20-1 and TRBJ2-5, with unresolved D. There are 13 residues in the CDR3. V lost 3 bases to trimming and J lost 2 bases, with 10 bases between them. Germline CDR1 DFQATT, CDR2 SNEGSKA (reference sequence). The DNA for the CDR3 is TGCAGTGCTAGTACACCGATTCAAGAGACCCAGTACTTC. Encoded protein: CSASTPIQETQYF.

This sequence joins TRBV18 and TRBJ1-4; tentative D call: TRBD1 (5 bases). Germline V gives CDR1 KGHSH, CDR2 LQKENI. The CDR3 totals 15 residues. Trimming removed 2 bases at V and 5 bases at J, with 12 bases between. CDR3 DNA: TGTGCCAGCTCACCATCGGGGGTCCCCAATGAAAAACTGTTTTTT. Encoded protein: CASSPSGVPNEKLFF.

The chain uses TRBV5-4 and TRBJ1-1; the match to TRBD1 covers 11 bases. The J segment lost 4 bases and the V segment lost 4 bases, leaving 9 bases of the junction unmatched. CDR1 and CDR2 (germline): SGHNT, YYREEE (reference sequence). This CDR3 has 16 amino acids. The chain's CDR3 is CASSPGTGGVSTEAFF. The CDR3 DNA follows: TGTGCCAGCAGCCCCGGGACAGGGGGGGTAAGCACTGAAGCTTTCTTT.

This chain connects TRBV9 to TRBJ1-1; 11 nucleotides align to TRBD1. The V gene's germline CDR1 is SGDLS and CDR2 YYNGEE. V was clipped by 0 bases and J by 3 bases; unmatched bases: 13. The CDR3 is 19 residues long. DNA for the CDR3: TGTGCCAGCAGCGTAGTTGCCCTGGACAGGGGGCGAATCTACACTGAAGCTTTCTTT. It encodes CASSVVALDRGRIYTEAFF.

V and J are TRBV30 and TRBJ1-1; a possible D gene is TRBD1 (6 bases). The CDR3 contains 12 residues. The germline V gene encodes CDR1 GTSNPN and CDR2 SVGIG (reference sequence). The CDR3 DNA reads TGTGCAGAGGGGGTCACCAACACTGAAGCTTTCTTT. This encodes CAEGVTNTEAFF. Variable domain in full (rest from reference TRBV30 and TRBJ1-1): SQTIHQWPATLVQPVGSPLSLECTVEGTSNPNLYWYRQAAGRGLQLLFYSVGIGQISSEVPQNLSASRPQDRQFILSSKKLLLSDSGFYLCAEGVTNTEAFFGQGTRLTVV.

This clone was detected only once. This chain uses TRBV2 with TRBJ2-7; 9 bases agree with TRBD1. This CDR3 has 14 amino acids. Trimming took 5 bases from V and 1 from J; bases not matched to a gene: 3. Germline assignment: CDR1 SNHLY and CDR2 FYNNEI. The CDR3, as DNA: TGTGCCAGCAGTCGGGACAGGGTGTCCTACGAGCAGTACTTC. This encodes CASSRDRVSYEQYF.

CDR3 sequence (DNA): TGTGCCAGCAGCCTAACAATGAACACTGAAGCTTTCTTT. Protein sequence: CASSLTMNTEAFF. The chain uses TRBV3-1 (or the pseudogene TRBV3-2) and TRBJ1-1, with D uncertain. The CDR3 has 13 amino acids. V gave up 4 bases and J gave up 0 bases, with 6 bases separating them. Germline assignment: CDR1 LGHDT and CDR2 YNNKEL (reference sequence).

The count of this clone is one. V is TRBV3-1 (or the pseudogene TRBV3-2) and J is TRBJ1-1; D unclear. Germline-derived CDR1 and CDR2 are LGHDT and YNNKEL (reference sequence). This CDR3 spans 15 amino acids. Trimming shortened V by 4 bases and J by 4 bases, and 16 bases separated the two germline ends. The chain's CDR3 is CASSPSGGAGTEAFF. The CDR3 DNA is TGTGCCAGCAGCCCCTCAGGAGGCGCGGGCACTGAAGCTTTCTTT.